Listed below are T cell receptor beta chains from one sample, sequenced in a study of blood T cell repertoires in COVID-19. Method: immunoSEQ multiplex PCR; TCRdb's copy keeps in-frame clones and lacks some. The table shows 250,000 to 300,000 clones, with roughly 90% occurring only once. The sequenced sample was peripheral blood. The receptor source for this set is a woman aged 30 to 39 with COVID-19, enrolled during active disease. Each CDR3 is given with its conserved first and last residue. D genes are given only for firm matches. Where a row states a size, it is once, few, many or the class of an expanded clone; other rows omit it.

TGTGCCAGCAGCTTCCCGGGACAGTCTTTCTCTGGGGCCAACGTCCTGACTTTC | CASSFPGQSFSGANVLTF | TRBJ2-6 | TRBD1 | . | TRBV5-6
TGTGCCAGCAGCTTGGGACTAGCGGGAGTAAGAGATACGCAGTATTTT | CASSLGLAGVRDTQYF | TRBJ2-3 | TRBD2 | . | TRBV5-4
TGTGCCAGCAGTTACGGGGAGGGCCCCTTGTGGGAGCAGTACTTC | CASSYGEGPLWEQYF | TRBJ2-7 | TRBD2 | once | TRBV6-5
TGTGCCAGCAGCTCCCCAGGTGGCACGCAGTATTTT | CASSSPGGTQYF | TRBJ2-3 | . | . | TRBV7-3
TGTGCCAGCAGCGGAGTGGGGGAGGGCCAGGGCACAGATACGCAGTATTTT | CASSGVGEGQGTDTQYF | TRBJ2-3 | TRBD2 | . | TRBV9
TGTGCCAGCAGCGCGACCGGGACTAGCGGGAGGGGGTACGAGCAGTACTTC | CASSATGTSGRGYEQYF | TRBJ2-7 | TRBD2 | . | TRBV7-8
TGCGCCAGCAGTGACCCGGGGACTGGGGCCTACGAGCAGTACTTC | CASSDPGTGAYEQYF | TRBJ2-7 | . | . | TRBV10-1
TGTGCCAGCAGTTACGAGCGGAGCACCGGGGAGCTGTTTTTT | CASSYERSTGELFF | TRBJ2-2 | . | . | TRBV6-5
TGTGCCAGCAGCCTGTGGACAGGGGTCGGCTACACCTTC | CASSLWTGVGYTF | TRBJ1-2 | TRBD1 | . | TRBV7-8
TGCGCCAGCAGCCGACAGACTAGCGGCTACACAGATACGCAGTATTTT | CASSRQTSGYTDTQYF | TRBJ2-3 | TRBD2 | . | TRBV4-1
TGTGCCACCAGCACTACCGGGAGAGAGCAGTTCTTC | CATSTTGREQFF | TRBJ2-1 | . | . | TRBV15
TGTGCCAGCAGGCCCGGACAGGGACCCTACGAGCAGTACTTC | CASRPGQGPYEQYF | TRBJ2-7 | TRBD1 | . | TRBV28
TGTGCCAGCAGTTGGGGGCGGGAGTGGGGAAACATTCAGTACTTC | CASSWGREWGNIQYF | TRBJ2-4 | . | . | TRBV28
TGTGCCAGCACATTGACACAGACGAACACTGAAGCTTTCTTT | CASTLTQTNTEAFF | TRBJ1-1 | . | . | TRBV11-2
TGTGCCAGCAAGGAGGGAGGCCTTCCGGGGACCGGGGAGCTGTTTTTT | CASKEGGLPGTGELFF | TRBJ2-2 | . | . | TRBV6-6
TGTGCCAGCAGAAAAAACAGGGGGCCGGGAAACACCATATATTTT | CASRKNRGPGNTIYF | TRBJ1-3 | TRBD1 | . | TRBV28
TGTGCCAGCAGTCCCCACATGAGCGAGGGCAATCAGCCCCAGCATTTT | CASSPHMSEGNQPQHF | TRBJ1-5 | . | . | TRBV28
TGTGCCAGCAGCTTATGGCCGCGGGGTGAGCAGTTCTTC | CASSLWPRGEQFF | TRBJ2-1 | . | . | TRBV7-3
TGTGCCAGCAGCCTAGCCCAGGACACCATATATTTT | CASSLAQDTIYF | TRBJ1-3 | . | once | TRBV13
TGCAGCGTCCGAATCCGACTAGCGGGAGAAGACGAGCAGTACTTC | CSVRIRLAGEDEQYF | TRBJ2-7 | TRBD2 | . | TRBV29-1
TGTGCCAGCACAGGGGGAGTTAGGAACTATGGCTACACCTTC | CASTGGVRNYGYTF | TRBJ1-2 | TRBD1 | . | TRBV28
TGTGCCAGCAGCTTTCCGGGAATGGCGGAAAAACTGTTTTTT | CASSFPGMAEKLFF | TRBJ1-4 | . | . | TRBV5-6
TGTGCCAGCAGTCCCGTCGACAGGGCCTCCTACGAGCAGTACTTC | CASSPVDRASYEQYF | TRBJ2-7 | TRBD1 | . | TRBV7-9
TGTGCCAGCAGCGCTCGGGACAGGGGCCCCGAGCAGTACTTC | CASSARDRGPEQYF | TRBJ2-7 | TRBD1 | few | TRBV11-2
TGTGCCAGCAGCTTAAGGGCCAGCGGCTATGGCTACACCTTC | CASSLRASGYGYTF | TRBJ1-2 | . | . | TRBV7-2
TGTGCCAGCAGGTCTACAGGGAGCACTGAAGCTTTCTTT | CASRSTGSTEAFF | TRBJ1-1 | . | . | TRBV6-5
TGTGCCTCCACAGGGCTAGAGACCGGGGAGCTGTTTTTT | CASTGLETGELFF | TRBJ2-2 | . | . | TRBV5-6
TGTGCCAGCTCACCTTATCAACAAGGGGGCGGAGAGACCCAGTACTTC | CASSPYQQGGGETQYF | TRBJ2-5 | TRBD1 | . | TRBV18